This T cell receptor beta chain was retrieved from a study of cytomegalovirus exposure and HLA in healthy donors. The PCR contained 60 Vbeta and 13 Jbeta primers. Profiling relied on immunoSEQ multiplex PCR, and the TCRdb table lists in-frame clones only, not all of them. The sample lists about 160,000 clones; 80% to 85% were seen once. Concerning this clone itself: An end of the junction differs from the germline gene, which may be a read error.

Germline-derived CDR1 and CDR2 are MDHEN and SYDVKM. The CDR3 sequence is 15 residues long. The chain joins TRBV28 to TRBJ2-1, with 9 bases aligning to TRBD2. Sample: PBMCs. The receptor was isolated from a man aged 18-30 years in good health and CMV-seronegative. The chain's CDR3 is CANSLVAGAYNEQFF. The CDR3 nucleotides are TGTGCCAACAGTTTAGTAGCGGGAGCCTACAATGAGCAGTTCTTC. Looking up the rest from reference TRBV28 and TRBJ2-1 gives the full variable domain: DVKVTQSSRYLVKRTGEKVFLECVQDMDHENMFWYRQDPGLGLRLIYFSYDVKMKEKGDIPEGYSVSREKKERFSLILESASTNQTSMYLCANSLVAGAYNEQFFGPGTRLTVL.